The entry below describes one T cell receptor beta chain. The data were taken from a study of blood T cell repertoires in COVID-19. About the study: Acute-phase and convalescent COVID-19 samples originated in the United States, Italy and Spain. T cells, B-cell-depleted T cells, or PBMCs supplied cDNA or gDNA.

Authors' data handling: Estimation of nucleated cell counts relied on the amplification of reference gene primers. Using immunoSEQ multiplex PCR, the repertoire was profiled, and TCRdb retains in-frame clones only, with some absent. Clonal size and the V and J genes are those of that table, whereas D and trimming came from the DNA. The table has 120,000 or so clones, about three quarters seen once; the top ten hold 5% to 8%. Germline CDR1 SNHLY, CDR2 FYNNEI. The germline V and J ends were trimmed by 3 bases and 7 bases, with 13 bases remaining between them. The CDR3 runs to 14 residues. This clonotype was obtained from a man in his sixties or seventies with acute or convalescent COVID-19. This chain joins TRBV2 and TRBJ1-5; D ambiguous. The specimen sequenced was peripheral blood. The CDR3 loop is CASSEASVSQPQHF. Written as DNA, the CDR3 is TGTGCCAGCAGTGAGGCCTCAGTTTCGCAGCCCCAGCATTTT.